The 25 T cell receptor beta chains below were found in one sample sequenced in a study of blood T cell repertoires in COVID-19. The table came from immunoSEQ multiplex PCR; TCRdb's copy has only in-frame clones and leaves some out. The top ten hold roughly 8% of the sample, which has about 140,000 clones, roughly 84% seen once. Sequencing was performed on peripheral blood. The origin of the receptors is a human donor in a cohort sampled during active COVID-19.

This rearrangement joins TRBV12-3 or TRBV12-4 to TRBJ2-1; no clear D gene. This CDR3 has 11 amino acids. Trimming removed 3 bases at V and 7 bases at J, with 4 bases between. CDR3 in amino acids: CASSFKNEQFF. The CDR3 DNA is TGTGCCAGCAGTTTTAAAAATGAGCAGTTCTTC.

V gene TRBV7-2 combines with J gene TRBJ1-6, with D tentatively TRBD1 (5 bases). CDR1 SGHTA and CDR2 FQGNSA come from the germline V gene. This CDR3 is 16 amino acids long. V was cut by 5 bases and J by 14 bases, with 25 bases left in between. The CDR3 DNA sequence: TGTGCCAGCAGCGCGTTTGGGGCGACGGCGTCGGGGGCCCTCCACTTT. This translates into CASSAFGATASGALHF.

The chain couples TRBV19 to TRBJ1-2; a possible D gene is TRBD1 (5 bases). Germline assignment: CDR1 LNHDA and CDR2 SQIVND (reference sequence). The CDR3 length is 14 residues. V lost 7 bases, J lost 7 bases, and 19 bases lay in between. The CDR3 is CASNEGTGVGGYTF. CDR3 nucleotides: TGTGCCAGTAACGAGGGGACGGGGGTTGGTGGCTACACCTTC.

J is TRBJ2-2 and V is TRBV6-6; D not resolved. V was shortened by 4 bases and J by 4 bases, with 10 bases between the two germline ends. Germline loops: CDR1 MNHNY, CDR2 SVGAGI (reference sequence). The CDR3 covers 14 residues. The CDR3 spells CASSSSGFTGELFF. In DNA, the CDR3 is TGTGCCAGCAGTTCGTCAGGATTCACCGGGGAGCTGTTTTTT.

This chain uses TRBV27 with TRBJ2-1; 8 bases fit TRBD2. The CDR3 spans 17 residues. Germline V CDR1 and CDR2: MNHEY, SMNVEV (reference sequence). J lost 4 bases, V lost 0 bases, and 8 bases had no gene match. The CDR3 spells CASSLSFQAGGYNEQFF. CDR3 coding DNA: TGTGCCAGCAGTTTATCCTTTCAGGCGGGGGGATACAATGAGCAGTTCTTC.

This clone was detected a few times. The rearrangement links TRBV7-3 to TRBJ1-1; D gene unclear. Germline CDR1 and CDR2: SGHTA and FQGTGA. There are 13 residues in the CDR3. Deletions cut 3 bases from V and 3 bases from J, with 8 bases between. CDR3 residues: CASSFQRDTEAFF. In nucleotides, the CDR3 is TGTGCCAGCAGCTTCCAGAGGGACACTGAAGCTTTCTTT.

The genes are TRBV28 and TRBJ1-3, with TRBD1 matching over 10 bases. The germline V gene has CDR1 MDHEN and CDR2 SYDVKM. V shed 4 bases and J 4 bases; nucleotides not matched to a gene: 7. The CDR3 contains 16 residues. In DNA, the CDR3 is TGTGCCAGCAGTTCCCCGACAGGGGGCCTGGGAAACACCATATATTTT. Protein product: CASSSPTGGLGNTIYF.

The chain combines TRBV5-1 with TRBJ1-4; 7 bases map to TRBD1. The length of the CDR3 is 16 residues. Trimming at V came to 4 bases and at J to 0 bases, leaving 6 bases not matched to a gene. From germline, CDR1 is SGHRS and CDR2 YFSETQ. The CDR3: CASSPRQGATNEKLFF. In DNA form, the CDR3 reads TGCGCCAGCAGCCCTAGACAGGGTGCAACTAATGAAAAACTGTTTTTT.

This sequence joins TRBV2 and TRBJ2-5; 11 positions match TRBD2. The germline V gene has CDR1 SNHLY and CDR2 FYNNEI. V shed 2 bases, J shed 5 bases, and the junction held 10 bases outside the gene matches. CDR3 size: 17 residues. CDR3 coding DNA: TGTGCCAGCAGTGAAATCGGGTATAGCGGGGGGGCGGAGACCCAGTACTTC. Residues: CASSEIGYSGGAETQYF.

As DNA, the CDR3 is TGTGCCAGCAGACCCGACGGTGACCTGGGGCGAACCCAGTACTTC. It codes for CASRPDGDLGRTQYF. The chain recombines TRBV6-5 with TRBJ2-5; tentative D call: TRBD1 (5 bases). Trimming shortened V by 6 bases and J by 8 bases, and 22 bases separated the two germline ends. Germline V gives CDR1 MNHEY, CDR2 SVGAGI. The CDR3 length is 15 residues.

The chain carries TRBV18 and TRBJ1-5, with a tentative D call TRBD1 (6 bases). The CDR3 totals 14 residues. The germline V gene encodes CDR1 KGHSH and CDR2 LQKENI. V lost 3 bases, J lost 7 bases, and 13 bases lay in between. The CDR3 coding sequence is TGTGCCAGCTCACCGGCAGGGGTTGGCCAGCCCCAGCATTTT. Residues: CASSPAGVGQPQHF.

This chain links TRBV6-1 with TRBJ1-1; a weak D match, TRBD1 (5 bases). The germline V gene has CDR1 MNHNS and CDR2 SASEGT. The CDR3 runs 13 residues. The V end lost 2 bases, the J end lost 4 bases, and 8 bases lay between the germline ends. The CDR3 bases are TGTGCCAGCAGTGAAACGCAGGGCACTGAAGCTTTCTTT. This translates into CASSETQGTEAFF.

V is TRBV7-2 and J is TRBJ1-1, with 7 bases that match TRBD1. V gave up 5 bases and J gave up 0 bases; unmatched junction bases: 6. This CDR3 is 15 amino acids long. Germline V CDR1 and CDR2: SGHTA, FQGNSA. CDR3 amino acids: CASSPQQGMNTEAFF. Written as DNA, the CDR3 is TGTGCCAGCAGCCCCCAACAGGGGATGAACACTGAAGCTTTCTTT.

The J gene is TRBJ2-3, the V gene TRBV5-1; D remains ambiguous. The V gene lost 3 bases and the J gene lost 7 bases, with 9 bases spanning the gap. In germline, CDR1 is SGHRS, CDR2 YFSETQ. CDR3 length equals 12 residues. CDR3: CASSWAFNTQYF. CDR3 DNA: TGCGCCAGCAGCTGGGCCTTCAATACGCAGTATTTT.

This CDR3 reads CASSEGGYEQYF. The CDR3 bases are TGCGCCAGCAGTGAGGGCGGCTACGAGCAGTACTTC. The V call is TRBV10-1, the J call TRBJ2-7, with unresolved D. The CDR3 totals 12 residues. CDR1 WNHNN and CDR2 SYGVQD come from the germline V gene (reference sequence). V was clipped by 2 bases and J by 3 bases, with 5 bases between them.

The CDR3, as DNA: TGTGCCAGTAGTATAGATCGGGTGACAGACTATGGCTACACCTTC. Encoded protein: CASSIDRVTDYGYTF. This chain joins TRBV19 and TRBJ1-2; tentative D call: TRBD1 (5 bases). In germline, CDR1 is LNHDA, CDR2 SQIVND (reference sequence). This CDR3 spans 15 amino acids. V was trimmed by 0 bases and J by 3 bases, leaving 11 bases between them.

The chain has TRBV12-3 or TRBV12-4 and TRBJ2-5, with a weak D call TRBD1 (7 bases). The CDR3 loop spans 13 amino acids. V was cut by 6 bases and J by 5 bases, with 13 bases left in between. DNA of the CDR3: TGTGCCAGCAGCCGACAGGGAGGCGAGACCCAGTACTTC. It is translated as CASSRQGGETQYF.

The chain recombines TRBV28 with TRBJ1-1; D is unclear. The CDR3 consists of 12 residues. V lost 5 bases, J lost 3 bases, and 7 bases lay in between. Germline CDR1 and CDR2: MDHEN and SYDVKM. The CDR3 sequence is CASSPRYTEAFF. DNA for the CDR3: TGTGCCAGCAGTCCCCGGTACACTGAAGCTTTCTTT.

The chain couples TRBV5-4 to TRBJ2-3; TRBD2 is a possible D gene (5 bases). Germline V lookup: CDR1 SGHNT, CDR2 YYREEE (reference sequence). The CDR3 has 16 amino acids. V was cut by 5 bases and J by 0 bases, with 16 bases left in between. CDR3 in DNA: TGTGCCAGCAGTCCCGGGCGGGCACAGAGCACAGATACGCAGTATTTT. It specifies CASSPGRAQSTDTQYF. Full variable domain (remainder filled in from reference TRBV5-4 and TRBJ2-3): ETGVTQSPTHLIKTRGQQVTLRCSSQSGHNTVSWYQQALGQGPQFIFQYYREEENGRGNFPPRFSGLQFPNYSSELNVNALELDDSALYLCASSPGRAQSTDTQYFGPGTRLTVL.

Note on this clone: The same CDR3 can be traced to other DNA sequences in this sample. J is TRBJ2-3 and V is TRBV5-1, with a tentative D call TRBD2 (5 bases). Germline V gives CDR1 SGHRS, CDR2 YFSETQ. There are 14 residues in the CDR3. V was clipped by 1 base and J by 2 bases, with 8 bases between them. In DNA, the CDR3 is TGCGCCAGCAGCTTGAGCGGAACCACAGATACGCAGTATTTT. Protein sequence: CASSLSGTTDTQYF.

The chain couples TRBV5-6 to TRBJ2-3; 13 bases are shared with TRBD2. CDR1 and CDR2 from the germline V gene are SGHDT and YYEEEE. This CDR3 region has 17 residues. V trimming: 4 bases; J trimming: 7 bases; junction bases outside the gene matches: 12. CDR3 region: CASSMTSGGTRAYTQYF. CDR3 bases: TGTGCCAGCAGCATGACTAGCGGGGGGACCCGAGCCTATACGCAGTATTTT. Complete variable domain (other parts from reference TRBV5-6 and TRBJ2-3): DAGVTQSPTHLIKTRGQQVTLRCSPKSGHDTVSWYQQALGQGPQFIFQYYEEEERQRGNFPDRFSGHQFPNYSSELNVNALLLGDSALYLCASSMTSGGTRAYTQYFGPGTRLTVL.

The V gene is TRBV19, the J gene TRBJ2-7, with TRBD1 identical over 11 bases. CDR1 is LNHDA, CDR2 SQIVND, per germline (reference sequence). The CDR3 sequence is 15 residues long. V lost 5 bases and J lost 1; bases outside the gene matches: 4. CDR3 in DNA: TGTGCCAGTAGTTCAGGACAGGGGGCTTCCTACGAGCAGTACTTC. Protein sequence: CASSSGQGASYEQYF.

This rearrangement joins TRBV5-1 to TRBJ1-2; D is ambiguous. Germline V gives CDR1 SGHRS, CDR2 YFSETQ. Trimming cost V 3 bases and J 6 bases, with 9 bases left between them. The CDR3 is 12 residues long. The CDR3 spells CASSSGIDGYTF. Written as DNA, the CDR3 is TGCGCCAGCAGCTCCGGGATCGATGGCTACACCTTC.

The rearrangement joins TRBV28 to TRBJ2-7; TRBD1 matches at 7 bases. The V and J ends lost 3 bases and 0 bases, in that order; junction bases with no gene match: 5. Germline CDR1 is MDHEN and CDR2 is SYDVKM. The CDR3 loop spans 15 amino acids. CDR3 nucleotides: TGTGCCAGCAGTTTTACAGGGGAAAGCTCCTACGAGCAGTACTTC. Its protein is CASSFTGESSYEQYF.

This clone was observed a few times. The V and J genes are TRBV5-1 and TRBJ2-5; perhaps TRBD2 as D (5 bases). V gave up 0 bases and J gave up 5 bases, with 8 bases separating them. CDR3 size: 13 residues. Germline assignment: CDR1 SGHRS and CDR2 YFSETQ. CDR3 sequence reads: CASSLEGGETQYF. The CDR3 region has the DNA TGCGCCAGCAGCTTGGAGGGCGGGGAGACCCAGTACTTC.